The next 26 T cell receptor beta chains were all read from a single sample in a study of CD8 T cells in ankylosing spondylitis. Using its own MiXCR run on the 5' RACE reads, TCRdb lists one record per CDR3 protein. The repertoire consists of roughly 7,000 distinct CDR3 sequences, with 2.5% to 3% occurring once and the leading ten covering under 45%. The sequenced sample was blood, either unsorted or a sorted T cell fraction (not recorded which). Source of these receptors: a female donor with ankylosing spondylitis or in good health (not recorded which).

This clonotype was found many times. This chain connects TRBV9 to TRBJ2-5; 14 bases align to TRBD2. Trimming removed 4 bases from V and 5 bases from J; junction bases left unmatched: 7. CDR1 and CDR2 (germline): SGDLS, YYNGEE. The CDR3 contains 16 residues. This chain's CDR3 is CASSPGLAGVAETQYF. DNA for the CDR3: TGTGCCAGCAGCCCGGGACTAGCGGGAGTCGCTGAGACCCAGTACTTC.

This clonotype was seen at least ten times. V gene TRBV9 combines with J gene TRBJ1-4; the match to TRBD1 covers 7 bases. The ends lost 2 bases at V and 5 bases at J; junction bases unmatched: 6. Germline CDR1 SGDLS, CDR2 YYNGEE. The CDR3 has 15 residues. The DNA for the CDR3 is TGTGCCAGCAGCGTGGGGACAGAGGTAAATGAAAAACTGTTTTTT. Its translation is CASSVGTEVNEKLFF.

This clonotype has ten or more counts. This chain links TRBV9 with TRBJ2-1; 10 positions match TRBD2. The CDR3 length is 15 residues. The trim removed 3 bases at V and 10 bases at J, leaving 10 bases unmatched. CDR1 SGDLS and CDR2 YYNGEE come from the germline V gene. Here the CDR3 DNA reads TGTGCCAGCAGCGCGGCCGGGACTAGCGTCGAGGAGCAGTTCTTC. This codes for CASSAAGTSVEEQFF.

This clonotype appeared many times. As DNA, the CDR3 is TGTGCCAGCAGCGGAGAGGACAGGGGGACCTACGAGCAGTACTTC. Amino acids: CASSGEDRGTYEQYF. The chain carries TRBV9 and TRBJ2-7; TRBD1 matches 10 bases. The J segment lost 2 bases and the V segment lost 3 bases, leaving 5 bases of the junction unmatched. The CDR3 extends over 15 amino acids. Germline V gene data show CDR1 as SGDLS and CDR2 as YYNGEE.

This clonotype has a count of ten or more. The chain links TRBV9 to TRBJ2-5, with D perhaps given as TRBD1 or TRBD2 (5 bases each). CDR1 is SGDLS, CDR2 YYNGEE, per germline. The V end lost 0 bases, the J end lost 5 bases, and 14 bases lay between the germline ends. CDR3 length: 15 amino acids. The CDR3 coding sequence is TGTGCCAGCAGCGTAGACTGGGGGAATGGGGAGACCCAGTACTTC. Residues: CASSVDWGNGETQYF. Supplemented by reference TRBV9 and TRBJ2-5, the full variable domain reads DSGVTQTPKHLITATGQRVTLRCSPRSGDLSVYWYQQSLDQGLQFLIQYYNGEERAKGNILERFSAQQFPDLHSELNLSSLELGDSALYFCASSVDWGNGETQYFGPGTRLLVL.

This clonotype has just a few counts. The chain uses TRBV9 and TRBJ2-7, with D perhaps assigned TRBD1 or TRBD2 (5 bases each). The CDR3 sequence is 15 residues long. Germline CDR1 and CDR2: SGDLS and YYNGEE. V was clipped by 3 bases and J by 0 bases, with 13 bases between them. CDR3 coding DNA: TGTGCCAGCAGCGGAGCCACTGGGGGCTCCTACGAGCAGTACTTC. It encodes CASSGATGGSYEQYF.

This clonotype was seen ten or more times. The chain links TRBV9 to TRBJ2-1; D ambiguous. From germline, CDR1 is SGDLS and CDR2 YYNGEE. Deletions cut 0 bases from V and 3 bases from J, with 10 bases between. CDR3 length: 15 residues. The CDR3 sequence is CASSVVPENYNEQFF. The CDR3 coding sequence is TGTGCCAGCAGCGTAGTGCCTGAAAACTACAATGAGCAGTTCTTC.

The chain links TRBV9 to TRBJ2-7; either TRBD1 or TRBD2 may supply D (6 bases each). V was clipped by 0 bases and J by 3 bases, with 13 bases between them. The CDR3 contains 15 residues. CDR1 is SGDLS and CDR2 is YYNGEE in the germline V gene. The CDR3 bases are TGTGCCAGCAGCGTAGGAGGGGGGTTTATCTACGAGCAGTACTTC. This sequence encodes CASSVGGGFIYEQYF.

This clonotype was recorded many times. This chain connects TRBV9 to TRBJ1-1; D uncertain. The CDR3 is made up of 14 amino acids. Trimming took off 0 bases at V and 3 bases at J, with 9 bases between the two ends. The germline CDR1 and CDR2 sequences are SGDLS and YYNGEE. In nucleotides, the CDR3 is TGTGCCAGCAGCGTAGGGGGTAGGGACACTGAAGCTTTCTTT. This translates into CASSVGGRDTEAFF.

This clonotype was detected many times. The V and J genes are TRBV9 and TRBJ2-5; D is perhaps TRBD1 (6 bases). The V and J ends lost 3 bases and 4 bases respectively, with 13 bases between them. The CDR3 has 14 amino acids. Germline-derived CDR1 and CDR2 are SGDLS and YYNGEE. This CDR3 is CASSDRTGLETQYF. The CDR3 DNA sequence: TGTGCCAGCAGCGACCGTACAGGGTTAGAGACCCAGTACTTC. Filled out from reference TRBV9 and TRBJ2-5, the complete variable domain reads DSGVTQTPKHLITATGQRVTLRCSPRSGDLSVYWYQQSLDQGLQFLIQYYNGEERAKGNILERFSAQQFPDLHSELNLSSLELGDSALYFCASSDRTGLETQYFGPGTRLLVL.

The gene calls are TRBV9 and TRBJ1-1, with 10 bases matching TRBD1. The V segment lost 3 bases and the J segment 5 bases; nucleotides outside the gene matches: 4. This CDR3 comprises 14 residues. Looked up from germline, CDR1 is SGDLS and CDR2 is YYNGEE. The CDR3 reads CASSGDRGLTEAFF. The DNA for the CDR3 is TGTGCCAGCAGCGGCGACAGGGGGCTTACTGAAGCTTTCTTT.

This clonotype was seen ten or more times. The J gene is TRBJ2-1, the V gene TRBV9, with D uncertain. V lost 2 bases and J lost 0, with 12 bases in between. CDR1 SGDLS and CDR2 YYNGEE come from the germline V gene. There are 16 residues in the CDR3. This chain's CDR3 is CASSVVQSTSYNEQFF. DNA for the CDR3: TGTGCCAGCAGCGTCGTGCAAAGTACCTCCTACAATGAGCAGTTCTTC.

This clonotype was observed at least ten times. CDR3 in amino acids: CASSGTYREDEQYF. For the CDR3, the DNA is TGTGCCAGCAGCGGGACGTACAGGGAGGACGAGCAGTACTTC. The gene calls are TRBV9 and TRBJ2-7; D assignment may be TRBD1 or TRBD2 (6 bases each). Germline V gives CDR1 SGDLS, CDR2 YYNGEE. CDR3 length: 14 residues. Trimming cost V 3 bases and J 5 bases, with 15 bases left between them. The full variable domain, with the rest looked up from reference TRBV9 and TRBJ2-7, is DSGVTQTPKHLITATGQRVTLRCSPRSGDLSVYWYQQSLDQGLQFLIQYYNGEERAKGNILERFSAQQFPDLHSELNLSSLELGDSALYFCASSGTYREDEQYFGPGTRLTVT.

This clonotype was seen many times. The CDR3 sequence is CASGPSTASYEQYF. CDR3 DNA: TGTGCCAGCGGGCCCTCGACAGCCTCCTACGAGCAGTACTTC. The chain is built from TRBV9 and TRBJ2-7; D perhaps matches TRBD1 (5 bases). The CDR3 runs to 14 residues. V was trimmed by 7 bases and J by 0 bases, leaving 14 bases between them. CDR1 SGDLS and CDR2 YYNGEE come from the germline V gene.

This clonotype was counted ten times or more. The chain couples TRBV9 to TRBJ1-5; TRBD1 is a possible D gene (5 bases). This CDR3 has 15 residues. Germline CDR1 and CDR2: SGDLS and YYNGEE. V lost 0 bases to trimming and J lost 3 bases, with 10 bases between them. The CDR3 here is CASSVGGGTNQPQHF. CDR3 bases: TGTGCCAGCAGCGTAGGGGGGGGGACCAATCAGCCCCAGCATTTT. Full variable domain (remainder filled in from reference TRBV9 and TRBJ1-5): DSGVTQTPKHLITATGQRVTLRCSPRSGDLSVYWYQQSLDQGLQFLIQYYNGEERAKGNILERFSAQQFPDLHSELNLSSLELGDSALYFCASSVGGGTNQPQHFGDGTRLSIL.

This clonotype was observed many times. This chain connects TRBV9 to TRBJ2-1; 8 positions agree with TRBD2. With 4 bases clipped from V and 3 bases from J, the junction kept 6 bases outside the gene matches. Germline CDR1 and CDR2: SGDLS and YYNGEE. The length of the CDR3 is 15 residues. The CDR3 sequence is CASSPSGGGYNEQFF. The CDR3 nucleotides read TGTGCCAGCAGCCCCTCCGGGGGGGGCTACAATGAGCAGTTCTTC.

This clonotype was found many times. The rearrangement joins TRBV9 to TRBJ1-1; TRBD1 aligns across 9 bases. CDR1 and CDR2 from the germline V gene are SGDLS and YYNGEE. V dropped 4 bases and J dropped 6; count of bases not matched to a gene: 10. The CDR3 has 15 amino acids. The DNA of the CDR3 is TGTGCCAGCAGCTCGCCGGGACAGGGACGGTCTGAAGCTTTCTTT. Protein sequence: CASSSPGQGRSEAFF.

This clonotype was observed at least ten times. J is TRBJ2-1 and V is TRBV9; 9 nucleotides match TRBD2. Germline-derived CDR1 and CDR2 are SGDLS and YYNGEE. Germline trimming cut 3 bases from V and 5 bases from J; bases unmatched to any gene: 9. CDR3 size: 16 residues. The DNA for the CDR3 is TGTGCCAGCAGCGACCCCCGACTAGCGGCCGACAATGAGCAGTTCTTC. It translates to CASSDPRLAADNEQFF. The entire variable domain, with the rest obtained from reference TRBV9 and TRBJ2-1, is as follows: DSGVTQTPKHLITATGQRVTLRCSPRSGDLSVYWYQQSLDQGLQFLIQYYNGEERAKGNILERFSAQQFPDLHSELNLSSLELGDSALYFCASSDPRLAADNEQFFGPGTRLTVL.

In this sample, this clonotype turned up many times. The gene calls are TRBV9 and TRBJ2-5, with 7 bases that match TRBD1. V gave up 0 bases and J gave up 5 bases; unmatched junction bases: 7. The germline V gene has CDR1 SGDLS and CDR2 YYNGEE. This CDR3 region has 15 residues. The CDR3 DNA sequence: TGTGCCAGCAGCGTAGGGGACAGAAGGGTGGAGACCCAGTACTTC. It is translated as CASSVGDRRVETQYF.

This clonotype was seen many times. The V gene is TRBV9, the J gene TRBJ2-3; perhaps D is TRBD1 or TRBD2 (6 bases each). With 2 bases removed from V and 3 bases from J, the gap between germline ends came to 13 bases. Per the germline V gene, CDR1 is SGDLS and CDR2 is YYNGEE. The CDR3 covers 15 residues. The CDR3 region has the DNA TGTGCCAGCAGCGTCGAGGGGGGCTGGACAGATACGCAGTATTTT. Protein sequence: CASSVEGGWTDTQYF.

This clonotype was seen ten or more times. V gene TRBV9 combines with J gene TRBJ2-3; D is unclear. The CDR3 covers 15 residues. Trimming took off 1 base at V and 2 bases at J, with 11 bases between the two ends. The germline gives CDR1 SGDLS, CDR2 YYNGEE. The CDR3 sequence is CASSVWALPTDTQYF. As DNA, the CDR3 is TGTGCCAGCAGCGTATGGGCTTTACCCACAGATACGCAGTATTTT.

This clonotype is medium-sized (0.01 to 0.1%) by share. The chain couples TRBV9 to TRBJ1-2; no clear D gene. The CDR3 has 14 residues. V was trimmed by 1 base and J by 0 bases, leaving 7 bases between them. Germline V gene lookup returns CDR1 SGDLS and CDR2 YYNGEE. This chain's CDR3 is CASSVSGSNYGYTF. The CDR3 DNA sequence: TGTGCCAGCAGCGTATCGGGCTCTAACTATGGCTACACCTTC.

This clonotype was detected ten times or more. V usage is TRBV9 and J usage is TRBJ1-2, with a weak D call TRBD1 (5 bases). This CDR3 has 14 residues. V was pared by 0 bases and J by 8 bases, with 14 bases between. Germline-derived CDR1 and CDR2 are SGDLS and YYNGEE. CDR3 amino acids: CASSVDEGLDGYTF. The CDR3 DNA sequence: TGTGCCAGCAGCGTAGACGAGGGGCTCGACGGCTACACCTTC.

By sample fraction, this clonotype is medium-sized. One junction end disagrees with the germline gene, perhaps due to a read error. The chain joins TRBV9 to TRBJ2-2; D uncertain. This CDR3 spans 14 amino acids. Germline V lookup: CDR1 SGDLS, CDR2 YYNGEE. DNA for the CDR3: TGTGCCAGCAGCGTCTTAGGGAACGCCGGGGAGCTGTTTTTT. As protein: CASSVLGNAGELFF.

This clonotype was observed at least ten times. In nucleotides, the CDR3 is TGTGCCAGCAGTCAGGGACTAGCGTCTTCCAATGAGCAGTTCTTC. Its translation: CASSQGLASSNEQFF. The V and J genes are TRBV9 and TRBJ2-1; 10 bases map to TRBD2. This CDR3 spans 15 amino acids. V dropped 5 bases and J dropped 6; count of bases not matched to a gene: 8. Germline CDR1 reads SGDLS; CDR2 reads YYNGEE.

This clonotype was seen many times. The chain employs TRBV9 and TRBJ2-2, with unresolved D. The V gene's germline CDR1 is SGDLS and CDR2 YYNGEE. The CDR3 is 14 residues long. The ends were cut back, 3 bases at V and 5 bases at J, with 11 bases in the middle. The CDR3 nucleotides are TGTGCCAGCAGCGCCCGAGTAGGTACCGGGGAGCTGTTTTTT. Translating gives CASSARVGTGELFF.